These 25 T cell receptor beta chains share one sample of origin, sequenced in a study of CD8 T cells in ankylosing spondylitis. Study-wide results and caveats: Ankylosing spondylitis blood seemed to carry a telltale TCR beta motif made of several highly homologous variants.

TCRdb analysed the 5' RACE reads with MiXCR anew, one entry per CDR3 protein. The sample includes about 440,000 distinct CDR3 sequences, about 15% seen only once; the top ten take around 0.92%. These TCRs are of unknown antigen specificity. The sequenced material came from blood, either unsorted or a sorted T cell fraction (not recorded which). These receptors all come from a male donor with ankylosing spondylitis.

This chain uses TRBV5-1 with TRBJ1-5, with 9 positions matching TRBD1. Losses at the gene ends were 4 bases for V and 6 bases for J; bases not matched to a gene: 8. The CDR3 runs to 15 residues. The V gene's germline CDR1 is SGHRS and CDR2 YFSETQ. The CDR3 region is CASSRGQGESQPQHF. The CDR3 DNA sequence: TGCGCCAGCAGCCGGGGACAGGGAGAGAGTCAGCCCCAGCATTTT.

This chain links TRBV28 with TRBJ2-7, with D possibly matching TRBD1 (5 bases). In germline, CDR1 is MDHEN, CDR2 SYDVKM. This CDR3 contains 14 residues. Trimming took off 7 bases at V and 0 bases at J, with 13 bases between the two ends. In nucleotides, the CDR3 is TGTGCCAGCACCTCCCAGGACATCTCCTACGAGCAGTACTTC. Translated, it gives CASTSQDISYEQYF.

This clonotype has only a few counts. The chain has TRBV29-1 and TRBJ2-3, with a weak D call TRBD1 (6 bases). Per the germline V gene, CDR1 is SQVTM and CDR2 is ANQGSEA. This CDR3 is 13 amino acids long. V shed 6 bases and J shed 4 bases, with 14 bases lying between them. The chain's CDR3 is CSVVPGASDTQYF. The CDR3 DNA reads as TGCAGCGTGGTTCCAGGGGCGTCAGATACGCAGTATTTT.

This clonotype has at least ten counts. The genes are TRBV7-9 and TRBJ1-6; D perhaps matches TRBD1 (5 bases). The V gene lost 5 bases and the J gene lost 6 bases, with 8 bases spanning the gap. This CDR3 has 13 residues. Germline CDR1 and CDR2: SEHNR and FQNEAQ (reference sequence). CDR3 nucleotides: TGTGCCAGCAGCAGGGACGGTAATTCACCCCTCCACTTT. It codes for CASSRDGNSPLHF.

At least ten counts were recorded for this clonotype. The chain employs TRBV2 and TRBJ2-1; 13 nucleotides line up with TRBD2. The CDR3 runs to 15 residues. Germline V gives CDR1 SNHLY, CDR2 FYNNEI. After removal of 5 bases from V and 9 bases from J, the junction contained 7 bases not matched to a gene. CDR3 DNA sequence: TGTGCCAGCAGTACCGGGACTAGCGGGATAAGTGAGCAGTTCTTC. Its protein is CASSTGTSGISEQFF.

The chain recombines TRBV27 with TRBJ1-5, with 8 nucleotides matching TRBD1. Germline-derived CDR1 and CDR2 are MNHEY and SMNVEV (reference sequence). V was pared by 6 bases and J by 4 bases, with 5 bases of the junction left unmatched. The CDR3 covers 14 residues. The CDR3 DNA follows: TGTGCCAGCAGCGGACAGGGCCGGAATCAGCCCCAGCATTTT. It specifies CASSGQGRNQPQHF.

This CDR3 is CASIPGRLYTGELFF. The CDR3 region has the DNA TGTGCCAGCATTCCGGGACGGCTGTACACCGGGGAGCTGTTTTTT. The chain is built from TRBV7-6 and TRBJ2-2; either TRBD1 or TRBD2 may fit D (5 bases each). Trimming cost V 7 bases and J 3 bases, with 15 bases left between them. CDR3 length: 15 amino acids. Per germline, CDR1 SGHVS and CDR2 FNYEAQ. Based on the CDR3 plus reference TRBV7-6 and TRBJ2-2, the full variable domain is GAGVSQSPRYKVTKRGQDVALRCDPISGHVSLYWYRQALGQGPEFLTYFNYEAQQDKSGLPNDRFSAERPEGSISTLTIQRTEQRDSAMYRCASIPGRLYTGELFFGEGSRLTVL.

CDR3 sequence reads: CSASFGGTDNEQFF. The CDR3 DNA sequence: TGCAGTGCTAGCTTCGGGGGGACCGACAATGAGCAGTTCTTC. This chain connects TRBV20-1 to TRBJ2-1; 7 bases are a match to TRBD2. The CDR3 sequence is 14 residues long. Germline V CDR1 and CDR2: DFQATT, SNEGSKA (reference sequence). V gave up 3 bases and J gave up 5 bases; unmatched junction bases: 7.

This clonotype occurred many times. CDR3: CASSLAHSLNQPQHF. As DNA, the CDR3 is TGTGCCAGCAGTTTAGCGCACAGCCTCAATCAGCCCCAGCATTTT. The V and J genes are TRBV12-3 or TRBV12-4 and TRBJ1-5, with D hard to call. V was shortened by 0 bases and J by 3 bases, with 9 bases between the two germline ends. The CDR3 covers 15 residues.

The chain has TRBV5-1 and TRBJ1-5; D is uncertain. V gave up 1 base and J gave up 4 bases, with 12 bases separating them. The CDR3 sequence is 15 residues long. Germline values: CDR1 SGHRS, CDR2 YFSETQ. CDR3 loop: CASSLLPGENQPQHF. The CDR3 DNA follows: TGCGCCAGCAGCTTGCTACCGGGAGAAAATCAGCCCCAGCATTTT.

The V gene is TRBV9, the J gene TRBJ1-3; D is perhaps TRBD1 (5 bases). Trimming cost V 0 bases and J 2 bases, with 9 bases left between them. This CDR3 is 15 amino acids long. Looked up from germline, CDR1 is SGDLS and CDR2 is YYNGEE. CDR3 sequence: CASSVGLGPGNTIYF. The CDR3 bases are TGTGCCAGCAGCGTAGGGTTGGGGCCTGGAAACACCATATATTTT.

This clonotype has only a few counts. This sequence joins TRBV6-5 and TRBJ2-1; 9 nucleotides line up with TRBD2. The length of the CDR3 is 15 residues. Losses at the gene ends were 6 bases for V and 3 bases for J; bases not matched to a gene: 6. Germline CDR1 reads MNHEY; CDR2 reads SVGAGI. DNA of the CDR3: TGTGCCAGCAGCTCTCGACTAGCGGACTACAATGAGCAGTTCTTC. Its translation: CASSSRLADYNEQFF.

The J gene is TRBJ2-3, the V gene TRBV6-5; D gene ambiguous. The CDR3 covers 14 residues. Per germline, CDR1 MNHEY and CDR2 SVGAGI. The ends were cut back, 0 bases at V and 1 base at J, with 5 bases in the middle. In DNA, the CDR3 is TGTGCCAGCAGTTACTCGTTGGGCACAGATACGCAGTATTTT. It is translated as CASSYSLGTDTQYF.

The rearrangement uses TRBV3-1 and TRBJ1-6, with a possible D match to TRBD1 (5 bases). This CDR3 has 16 residues. Between the trimmed V and J ends, which lost 3 bases and 7 bases, there was a span of 16 bases. CDR1 and CDR2 from the germline V gene are LGHDT and YNNKEL (reference sequence). DNA for the CDR3: TGTGCCAGCAGCCAGGGGTTGGGGGGACGGAATTCACCCCTCCACTTT. It codes for CASSQGLGGRNSPLHF.

The chain carries TRBV20-1 and TRBJ2-5, with TRBD2 as a possible D gene (6 bases). The CDR3 loop spans 12 amino acids. V lost 6 bases to trimming and J lost 6 bases, with 14 bases between them. Germline loops: CDR1 DFQATT, CDR2 SNEGSKA (reference sequence). CDR3 bases: TGCAGTGCCACGGGACTGGGGCAGACCCAGTACTTC. Translating it yields CSATGLGQTQYF.

This clonotype was seen a handful of times. The chain has TRBV7-2 and TRBJ2-3, with a weak D call TRBD1 (5 bases). This CDR3 spans 14 amino acids. From germline, CDR1 is SGHTA and CDR2 FQGNSA. With 3 bases removed from V and 6 bases from J, the gap between germline ends came to 13 bases. The CDR3 region is CASSLGQGMDTQYF. CDR3 bases: TGTGCCAGCAGCTTGGGCCAGGGTATGGATACGCAGTATTTT. Using reference TRBV7-2 and TRBJ2-3 for the parts outside the CDR3, the full variable domain is GAGVSQSPSNKVTEKGKDVELRCDPISGHTALYWYRQSLGQGLEFLIYFQGNSAPDKSGLPSDRFSAERTGGSVSTLTIQRTQQEDSAVYLCASSLGQGMDTQYFGPGTRLTVL.

V and J are TRBV10-3 and TRBJ2-3, with 14 positions matching TRBD2. Germline V lookup: CDR1 ENHRY, CDR2 SYGVKD. Trimming took 2 bases from V and 6 from J; bases not matched to a gene: 4. This CDR3 is built from 16 residues. CDR3 DNA: TGTGCCATCAGTGAGGAGCGACTAGCGGGAGGGGATACGCAGTATTTT. Protein sequence: CAISEERLAGGDTQYF.

The chain is built from TRBV20-1 and TRBJ1-2; D is uncertain. V lost 3 bases, J lost 8 bases, and 16 bases lay in between. The germline V gene encodes CDR1 DFQATT and CDR2 SNEGSKA (reference sequence). The CDR3 consists of 13 residues. The CDR3 DNA follows: TGCAGTGCTAGTGCTGGTCTAAACGTGGGCTACACCTTC. As protein: CSASAGLNVGYTF.

This chain joins TRBV12-3 or TRBV12-4 and TRBJ1-2, with 8 positions matching TRBD1. This CDR3 spans 14 amino acids. The trim removed 11 bases at V and 7 bases at J, leaving 15 bases unmatched. CDR3 nucleotide sequence: TGTGCCGTAACCCGACATGTCCAGGGGGCTGGCTACACCTTC. It codes for CAVTRHVQGAGYTF.

The chain has TRBV6-1 and TRBJ2-7; 7 nucleotides line up with TRBD1. CDR3 size: 14 residues. Germline CDR1 is MNHNS and CDR2 is SASEGT. The V and J ends lost 5 bases and 6 bases, in that order; junction bases with no gene match: 10. The CDR3 bases are TGTGCCAGCAGTACAGGGACAGTTGGCACCGAGCAGTACTTC. As protein: CASSTGTVGTEQYF.

This clonotype was observed at least ten times. The rearrangement joins TRBV12-3 or TRBV12-4 to TRBJ2-2; D is tentatively TRBD1 or TRBD2 (5 bases each). Trimming stripped 5 bases from V and 7 bases from J, with 20 bases between. There are 16 residues in the CDR3. The CDR3 here is CASSGPLGDRVGELFF. In DNA form, the CDR3 reads TGTGCCAGCAGTGGCCCCCTGGGGGATCGGGTCGGGGAGCTGTTTTTT.

The chain employs TRBV7-9 and TRBJ2-5; 7 bases fit TRBD1. Looked up from germline, CDR1 is SEHNR and CDR2 is FQNEAQ (reference sequence). The V segment lost 4 bases and the J segment 5 bases; nucleotides outside the gene matches: 7. The CDR3 consists of 14 residues. The CDR3 DNA reads TGTGCCAGCAGCTCACAGGGGCCCTGGGAGACCCAGTACTTC. Translating it yields CASSSQGPWETQYF.

This chain links TRBV20-1 with TRBJ2-7; 9 nucleotides match TRBD1. Germline CDR1 is DFQATT and CDR2 is SNEGSKA (reference sequence). The CDR3 spans 12 residues. CDR3 sequence (DNA): TGCAGCCTGACGGACAGGGGTTACGAGCAGTACTTC. This translates into CSLTDRGYEQYF.

V and J are TRBV20-1 and TRBJ2-7; possibly TRBD1 or TRBD2 for D (6 bases each). The CDR3 has 14 amino acids. Trimming left V 6 bases short and J 3 bases short, with 18 bases between. Looked up from germline, CDR1 is DFQATT and CDR2 is SNEGSKA (reference sequence). CDR3 sequence reads: CSAEPIQGGYEQYF. In DNA, the CDR3 is TGCAGTGCAGAACCTATACAGGGAGGCTACGAGCAGTACTTC.

This clonotype was counted ten times or more. The genes are TRBV27 and TRBJ2-1, with 8 bases identical to TRBD2. V shed 2 bases and J 6 bases; nucleotides not matched to a gene: 9. The germline CDR1 and CDR2 sequences are MNHEY and SMNVEV (reference sequence). The CDR3 sequence is 16 residues long. CDR3 in amino acids: CASSLRLAGLGNEQFF. CDR3 DNA: TGTGCCAGCAGTTTAAGGCTAGCGGGTTTGGGCAATGAGCAGTTCTTC.